The clone carrying this T cell receptor beta chain was seen more than once but under ten times. Its antigen is not identified. Germline V gives CDR1 SNHLY, CDR2 FYNNEI. The trim removed 6 bases at V and 3 bases at J, leaving 7 bases unmatched. The CDR3 totals 14 residues. This specimen belongs to a study of cytomegalovirus exposure and HLA in healthy donors. With 60 Vbeta and 13 Jbeta primers, the PCR was carried out. As originally analysed: Unique TCR beta chains numbered around 75 million in a later analysis, with around 10 million shared. Profiled with immunoSEQ multiplex PCR; TCRdb holds only in-frame clones, not every one. Clonal size and the V and J genes are those of that table, whereas D and trimming came from the DNA. The sample records about 130,000 clones, approximately 80% being singletons. Study observations and caveats: Specific recognition of CMV antigens was confirmed in vitro for a few chains (all CMV-associated). Follow-up analysis seemed to connect common viral pathogens with several of the most significant clusters identified.

This TCR was recovered from a man aged 25-40 years in good health and CMV-seronegative. V is TRBV2 and J is TRBJ1-1, with TRBD1 identical over 7 bases. The sample taken for sequencing was PBMCs. This chain's CDR3 is CASRQGLSDTEAFF. The CDR3 DNA sequence: TGTGCCAGCAGACAGGGGTTGAGTGACACTGAAGCTTTCTTT.